Reported below is one T cell receptor beta chain. Germline loops: CDR1 GTSNPN, CDR2 SVGIG (reference sequence). V gave up 4 bases and J gave up 8 bases; unmatched junction bases: 9. The CDR3 totals 13 residues. This sample is drawn from a study of cytomegalovirus exposure and HLA in healthy donors. With 60 Vbeta and 13 Jbeta primers, the PCR was carried out. The table came from immunoSEQ multiplex PCR; TCRdb's copy has only in-frame clones and leaves some out. The table lists fewer than 200,000 clones, 75% to 85% of them singletons. This TCR came from a female donor in good health and CMV-seronegative. The rearrangement uses TRBV30 and TRBJ1-2, with TRBD1 identical over 8 bases. The sequencing sample was made of PBMCs. The CDR3 here is CAWTRQGRGGYTF. DNA for the CDR3: TGTGCCTGGACTCGACAGGGGCGAGGCGGCTACACCTTC.